The source of this T cell receptor (beta chain) is a study of identical twins. Study results and caveats: Twin sharing of out-of-frame TCR alpha was underestimated by models in monozygotic pairs. Out-of-frame alpha sequences shared between twins exhibited an excess of low generation probability.

Template switching (which added a universal primer site) was used, and cDNA carried unique molecular identifiers. From the 5' RACE reads, TCRdb called clonotypes with MiXCR, one entry per CDR3 protein. This table holds 250,000 or so distinct CDR3 sequences, 6.5% to 9.5% found once. In the case of this clonotype: Its antigen is currently unknown.

Trimming at V came to 1 base and at J to 4 bases, leaving 3 bases not matched to a gene. Germline V gene data show CDR1 as SGDLS and CDR2 as YYNGEE. The CDR3 consists of 15 residues. The data were also submitted as part of a second study, on yellow fever vaccine responses in identical twins. As reported in that work: The authors reported partly convergent, partly personalized vaccine responses in identical twins.

The sample taken for sequencing was CD8+ T cells sorted from blood. This TCR derives from a woman aged 18 to 35 in good health. The genes are TRBV9 and TRBJ2-3; 10 bases map to TRBD2. CDR3 coding DNA: TGTGCCAGCAGCGTAAGCGGGGGGGCGGCAGATACGCAGTATTTT. This gives the protein CASSVSGGAADTQYF.